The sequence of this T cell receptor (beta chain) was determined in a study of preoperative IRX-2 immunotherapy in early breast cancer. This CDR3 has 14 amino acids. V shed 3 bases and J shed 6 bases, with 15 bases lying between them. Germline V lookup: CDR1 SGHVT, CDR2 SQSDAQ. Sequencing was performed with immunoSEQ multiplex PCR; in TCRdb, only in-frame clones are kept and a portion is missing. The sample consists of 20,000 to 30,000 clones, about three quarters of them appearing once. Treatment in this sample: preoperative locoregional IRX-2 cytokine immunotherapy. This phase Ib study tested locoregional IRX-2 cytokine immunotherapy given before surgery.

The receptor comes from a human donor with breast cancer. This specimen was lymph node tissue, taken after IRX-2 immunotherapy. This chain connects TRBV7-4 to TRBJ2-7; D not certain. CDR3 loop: CASSFSPWEGEQYF. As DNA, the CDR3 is TGTGCCAGCAGCTTCTCTCCTTGGGAAGGCGAGCAGTACTTC.